The sequence of this TCR beta chain was determined in a study of T cell changes during pregnancy in multiple sclerosis (dated by TCRdb to between 2018 and 2021). For context, the study as a whole: The study looked at changes in the T cell repertoire across pregnancy in women with multiple sclerosis.

As to this clone: The specificity of this receptor is unknown. Base qualities are not provided; no much larger clone lies one nucleotide away.

Trimming takes 6 bases from V and 0 bases from J, and the germline ends sit 12 bases apart. The germline V gene provides CDR1 SGHRS and CDR2 YFSETQ. The CDR3 contains 14 residues, cysteine and phenylalanine counted. CDR3 DNA is the only sequence kept; it has 42 bases, read in frame from the first base. The library relied on the immunoSEQ multiplex PCR assay. The source is immuneACCESS, and TCRdb retained only in-frame sequences with V and J called. Part of the clones is not carried over; for the studies checked, unresolved V genes explain less than half of this, and the remainder is unexplained. The sample table holds approximately 65,000 clones, of which more than 75% were seen once. The top ten constitute about 1.3% of the sample.

The chain is assembled from TRBV5-1 and TRBJ1-2, and perhaps TRBD1 as D gene, on 5 matching bases. The specimen comprised peripheral blood, sampled in the third trimester of pregnancy. The TCR was taken from a female donor in good health, enrolled as a control in a pregnancy study. For the CDR3, the sequence is CASNMGQANYGYTF. Read as DNA, the sequence is TGCGCCAGCAACATGGGGCAGGCTAACTATGGCTACACCTTC. The CDR3, completed at both ends by the reference TRBV5-1 and TRBJ1-2 genes, gives the full variable domain KAGVTQTPRYLIKTRGQQVTLSCSPISGHRSVSWYQQTPGQGLQFLFEYFSETQRNKGNFPGRFSGRQFSNSRSEMNVSTLELGDSALYLCASNMGQANYGYTFGSGTRLTVV.